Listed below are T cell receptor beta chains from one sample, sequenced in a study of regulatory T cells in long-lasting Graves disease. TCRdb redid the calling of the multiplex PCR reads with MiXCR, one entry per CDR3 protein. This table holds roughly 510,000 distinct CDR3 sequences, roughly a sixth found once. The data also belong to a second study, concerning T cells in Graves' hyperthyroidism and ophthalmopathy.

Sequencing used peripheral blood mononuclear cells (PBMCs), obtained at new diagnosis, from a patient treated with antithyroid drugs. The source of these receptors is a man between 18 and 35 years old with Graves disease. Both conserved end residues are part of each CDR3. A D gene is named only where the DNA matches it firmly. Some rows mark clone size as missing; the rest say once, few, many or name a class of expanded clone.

CDR3nt: TGTGCCAGCAGTTTCGAGAGGTTGGGAGATACGCAGTATTTT
CDR3aa: CASSFERLGDTQYF
j_gene: TRBJ2-3
abundance: many
v_gene: TRBV12-3/TRBV12-4
d_gene: -

CDR3nt: TGTGCCAGCAGCTTAAATCGGGGGATAAGCACAGATACGCAGTATTTT
CDR3aa: CASSLNRGISTDTQYF
j_gene: TRBJ2-3
abundance: many
v_gene: TRBV7-9
d_gene: -

CDR3nt: TGTGCCAGCAAGGGGACAGCTGGAAACACCATATATTTT
CDR3aa: CASKGTAGNTIYF
j_gene: TRBJ1-3
abundance: few
v_gene: TRBV6-1
d_gene: TRBD1

CDR3nt: TGTGCCAGCAGCGACGAACATGTGCAATACAATGAGCAGTTCTTC
CDR3aa: CASSDEHVQYNEQFF
j_gene: TRBJ2-1
abundance: few
v_gene: TRBV7-9
d_gene: -

CDR3nt: TGTGCCAGCACATATCTAGCGGGAGGGCCTTCCTACAATGAGCAGTTCTTC
CDR3aa: CASTYLAGGPSYNEQFF
j_gene: TRBJ2-1
abundance: -
v_gene: TRBV5-5
d_gene: TRBD2

CDR3nt: TGTGCCAGCAGTGTCGGGACAGGGAGTTTCAATGAGCAGTTCTTC
CDR3aa: CASSVGTGSFNEQFF
j_gene: TRBJ2-1
abundance: -
v_gene: TRBV6-2/TRBV6-3
d_gene: TRBD1

CDR3nt: TGTGCCAGCAGGGCAGGATATAAGGTTTCGGCTGGCTACACCTTC
CDR3aa: CASRAGYKVSAGYTF
j_gene: TRBJ1-2
abundance: many
v_gene: TRBV12-3/TRBV12-4
d_gene: -

CDR3nt: TGTGCCAGCAGCGACGGGAGAGGGTACAATGAGCAGTTCTTC
CDR3aa: CASSDGRGYNEQFF
j_gene: TRBJ2-1
abundance: many
v_gene: TRBV7-9
d_gene: -

CDR3nt: TGTGCTAGTGGTTTGACCCAGGGGAGTGTCACTGAAGCTTTCTTT
CDR3aa: CASGLTQGSVTEAFF
j_gene: TRBJ1-1
abundance: few
v_gene: TRBV12-5
d_gene: -

CDR3nt: TGTGCCAGCAGTCACTCACCCCGGAGCGGGAGGGCCGGCAATGAGCAGTTCTTC
CDR3aa: CASSHSPRSGRAGNEQFF
j_gene: TRBJ2-1
abundance: many
v_gene: TRBV6-5
d_gene: TRBD2

CDR3nt: TGTGCCAGCAGCCCTGGGACAGGGTTCTATAGGACCTTC
CDR3aa: CASSPGTGFYRTF
j_gene: TRBJ1-2
abundance: few
v_gene: TRBV3-1
d_gene: TRBD1

CDR3nt: TGTGCTAGTGGTCGGACAGCGAACACCGGGGAGCTGTTTTTT
CDR3aa: CASGRTANTGELFF
j_gene: TRBJ2-2
abundance: few
v_gene: TRBV12-5
d_gene: -

CDR3nt: TGTGCCAGCAGTGAAGCGGGGAGGGACAATCAGCCCCAGCATTTT
CDR3aa: CASSEAGRDNQPQHF
j_gene: TRBJ1-5
abundance: many
v_gene: TRBV2
d_gene: -

CDR3nt: TGTGCCAGCAGCACTAGACCTAGCGGGAGTTTATCCTACGAGCAGTACTTC
CDR3aa: CASSTRPSGSLSYEQYF
j_gene: TRBJ2-7
abundance: many
v_gene: TRBV7-2
d_gene: TRBD2

CDR3nt: TGCAGCGTTGACCTCGGACTAGCGGGAGAAGAGACCCAGTACTTC
CDR3aa: CSVDLGLAGEETQYF
j_gene: TRBJ2-5
abundance: many
v_gene: TRBV29-1
d_gene: TRBD2

CDR3nt: TGTGCCAGCAGCCTGGACGGATACCAAGAGACCCAGTACTTC
CDR3aa: CASSLDGYQETQYF
j_gene: TRBJ2-5
abundance: many
v_gene: TRBV7-9
d_gene: -

CDR3nt: TGTGCCAGCGACGGACAGGGGGCGGGGTCGTTCTTC
CDR3aa: CASDGQGAGSFF
j_gene: TRBJ2-1
abundance: few
v_gene: TRBV13
d_gene: TRBD1

CDR3nt: TGTGCCAGCAGCCAAGATACAGGGGGCTGGTATGAGCAGTTCTTC
CDR3aa: CASSQDTGGWYEQFF
j_gene: TRBJ2-1
abundance: -
v_gene: TRBV14
d_gene: TRBD1

CDR3nt: TGTGCCAGCAGTTCACCGGGACTAGGGCTTAACAATGAGCAGTTCTTC
CDR3aa: CASSSPGLGLNNEQFF
j_gene: TRBJ2-1
abundance: -
v_gene: TRBV6-2/TRBV6-3
d_gene: TRBD2

CDR3nt: TGTGCCAGCAGTACTCCGGGACCAGCGGGCCTTTTTAGCACAGATACGCAGTATTTT
CDR3aa: CASSTPGPAGLFSTDTQYF
j_gene: TRBJ2-3
abundance: -
v_gene: TRBV27
d_gene: -

CDR3nt: TGTGCCACCAGGGGGCGAGACAGTAACTATGGCTACACCTTC
CDR3aa: CATRGRDSNYGYTF
j_gene: TRBJ1-2
abundance: many
v_gene: TRBV12-3/TRBV12-4
d_gene: TRBD1

CDR3nt: TGTGCCAGCAGCTCAGGGACGGAGATCTATAATTCACCCCTCCACTTT
CDR3aa: CASSSGTEIYNSPLHF
j_gene: TRBJ1-6
abundance: few
v_gene: TRBV7-2
d_gene: -